This T cell receptor (beta chain) was sequenced for a study of PD-1 blockade in classical Hodgkin lymphoma. Only in-frame clones appear in the TCRdb table, and some are missing; sequencing was by immunoSEQ multiplex PCR. The sample lists 40,000 to 50,000 clones, roughly two thirds occurring once. The time point is: cycle 4 day 1 (C4D1), after more than 5 weeks of nivolumab. Every patient had relapsed following autologous stem cell transplantation, and cohorts differed in brentuximab vedotin exposure. Germline V gives CDR1 MDHEN, CDR2 SYDVKM. V was trimmed by 3 bases and J by 1 base, leaving 13 bases between them. The CDR3 contains 15 residues.

The origin of this receptor is a human donor with classical Hodgkin lymphoma. Sequencing was performed on peripheral blood mononuclear cells (PBMCs), taken before the fourth cycle of nivolumab. The J gene is TRBJ2-7, the V gene TRBV28; D is uncertain. CDR3 region: CASSFTIPLSYEQYF. The CDR3 DNA reads as TGTGCCAGCAGTTTTACAATCCCTCTTTCCTACGAGCAGTACTTC.